The sample holds many counts of the clone carrying this T cell receptor (beta chain). There are 14 residues in the CDR3. The V end was cut by 4 bases, the J end by 7 bases, with 17 bases between. Germline V gene lookup returns CDR1 LGHNA and CDR2 YNFKEQ. The sample is drawn from a study of response to subunit inactivated influenza vaccine. TCRdb reanalysed the RT-PCR reads using MiXCR and keeps one entry per CDR3 protein. The sample holds hundreds of thousands of distinct CDR3 sequences, 12% to 15% seen once. V gene TRBV4-2 combines with J gene TRBJ2-7; possibly TRBD1 or TRBD2 for D (6 bases each). This clonotype was sampled from a man in his forties or fifties who received an inactivated influenza vaccine. The specimen was PBMCs from blood, collected 14 days before vaccination. The CDR3 region is CASSPSMGAGEQYF. The CDR3 bases are TGTGCCAGCAGCCCATCCATGGGGGCGGGAGAGCAGTACTTC.